Below are 17 T cell receptor beta chains sequenced from a single sample in a study of blood T cell repertoires in COVID-19. TCRdb keeps only in-frame clones here, not all; method: immunoSEQ multiplex PCR. In the table there are about 200,000 clones, 75% to 90% of which are singletons. The specimen sequenced was peripheral blood. Source of these receptors: a man aged 35 to 55 with acute or convalescent COVID-19.

This rearrangement joins TRBV19 to TRBJ1-1; D is perhaps TRBD1 (6 bases). The CDR3 spans 14 residues. Germline loops: CDR1 LNHDA, CDR2 SQIVND (reference sequence). The germline V and J ends were trimmed by 2 bases and 4 bases, with 11 bases remaining between them. This CDR3 is CASSIRTVGTEAFF. CDR3 DNA: TGTGCCAGTAGTATACGGACAGTCGGCACTGAAGCTTTCTTT.

The chain combines TRBV24-1 with TRBJ2-2, with a weak D call TRBD1 (6 bases). The CDR3 has 17 amino acids. The V end lost 3 bases, the J end lost 3 bases, and 16 bases lay between the germline ends. Germline V gene lookup returns CDR1 KGHDR and CDR2 SFDVKD. The CDR3 region has the DNA TGTGCCACCAGTGATCCCCCCGGACAGACTGACACCGGGGAGCTGTTTTTT. Translation: CATSDPPGQTDTGELFF.

The chain carries TRBV10-3 and TRBJ2-5; 8 bases match TRBD2. Germline CDR1 ENHRY, CDR2 SYGVKD. CDR3 length: 17 amino acids. The ends lost 6 bases at V and 4 bases at J; junction bases unmatched: 16. This CDR3 reads CAISPGGRAPPGETQYF. In DNA form, the CDR3 reads TGTGCCATCAGCCCGGGGGGGCGGGCCCCACCGGGAGAGACCCAGTACTTC.

This chain links TRBV5-1 with TRBJ2-7, with TRBD1 matching over 12 bases. The CDR3 loop spans 14 amino acids. Losses at the gene ends were 4 bases for V and 7 bases for J; bases not matched to a gene: 6. From germline, CDR1 is SGHRS and CDR2 YFSETQ. The CDR3 protein is CASSLGQGAEEQYF. The DNA for the CDR3 is TGCGCCAGCAGCCTGGGACAGGGGGCAGAGGAGCAGTACTTC.

This chain links TRBV7-9 with TRBJ1-1, with TRBD1 identical over 8 bases. Germline V gives CDR1 SEHNR, CDR2 FQNEAQ (reference sequence). V was pared by 1 base and J by 13 bases, with 5 bases of the junction left unmatched. CDR3 length equals 12 residues. The CDR3 DNA reads as TGTGCCAGCAGCTTAGAAGAAGGACAGGGTTTCTTT. Translation gives CASSLEEGQGFF.

The chain is built from TRBV5-1 and TRBJ2-1; weak D call: TRBD1 (6 bases). In germline, CDR1 is SGHRS, CDR2 YFSETQ. Trimming pared 4 bases from V and 1 base from J, leaving 12 bases between. CDR3 length equals 15 residues. CDR3 amino acids: CASSPRQVSYNEQFF. CDR3 in DNA: TGCGCCAGCAGCCCCCGACAGGTTTCCTACAATGAGCAGTTCTTC.

V is TRBV18 and J is TRBJ1-2; no clear D. Deletions cut 0 bases from V and 8 bases from J, with 10 bases between. CDR1 and CDR2 from the germline V gene are KGHSH and LQKENI. The CDR3 covers 13 residues. CDR3 nucleotide sequence: TGTGCCAGCTCACCACCGGAGGTGCGGGGCTACACCTTC. Translation gives CASSPPEVRGYTF.

This chain links TRBV6-9 with TRBJ1-1, with D perhaps TRBD1 (6 bases). The CDR3 consists of 14 residues. Trimming removed 4 bases from V and 1 base from J, with 10 bases in between. From germline, CDR1 is MNHGY and CDR2 SVAAGI. DNA for the CDR3: TGTGCCAGCAGTTTTGGCAGGGGGAACACTGAAGCTTTCTTT. Its protein is CASSFGRGNTEAFF.

The chain joins TRBV5-4 to TRBJ1-5, with 9 bases that match TRBD1. The CDR3 consists of 15 residues. J lost 5 bases, V lost 3 bases, and 6 bases had no gene match. Looked up from germline, CDR1 is SGHNT and CDR2 is YYREEE (reference sequence). In DNA form, the CDR3 reads TGTGCCAGCAGCTATTATGGGGACAGGGATCAGCCCCAGCATTTT. Translating gives CASSYYGDRDQPQHF.

A note on this clone: Other DNA sequences in the same sample also yield this CDR3. The gene calls are TRBV12-3 or TRBV12-4 and TRBJ1-2; TRBD1 might be the D (5 bases). V was shortened by 2 bases and J by 2 bases, with 6 bases between the two germline ends. CDR3 length: 13 amino acids. In DNA form, the CDR3 reads TGTGCCAGCAGTTTAACAGGCAACTATGGCTACACCTTC. It is translated as CASSLTGNYGYTF.

This rearrangement joins TRBV11-2 to TRBJ1-5; D call uncertain. The CDR3 totals 18 residues. Deletions cut 1 base from V and 1 base from J, with 17 bases between. Per the germline V gene, CDR1 is SGHAT and CDR2 is FQNNGV. CDR3 nucleotides: TGTGCCAGCAGCTTAGGGGCTGGGGAGAGTATAAGCAATCAGCCCCAGCATTTT. Its protein product is CASSLGAGESISNQPQHF.

The chain employs TRBV10-2 and TRBJ2-1, with D maybe TRBD1 (6 bases). Germline V lookup: CDR1 WSHSY, CDR2 SAAADI. Deletions cut 8 bases from V and 5 bases from J, with 22 bases between. The CDR3 contains 16 residues. CDR3 in DNA: TGCGCCAGCGCTAAATTTGGACAGTATAACAACAATGAGCAGTTCTTC. This encodes CASAKFGQYNNNEQFF.

The rearrangement links TRBV10-2 to TRBJ1-6; 11 nucleotides align to TRBD1. V lost 7 bases, J lost 10 bases, and 6 bases stayed unmatched. CDR1 and CDR2 (germline): WSHSY, SAAADI. This CDR3 has 14 residues. CDR3 region: CASNRGQGGSPLHF. The CDR3 coding sequence is TGCGCCAGCAACCGGGGACAGGGGGGATCACCCCTCCACTTT.

This chain uses TRBV7-9 with TRBJ2-7; 10 bases are a match to TRBD1. V dropped 5 bases and J dropped 3; count of bases not matched to a gene: 10. CDR3 length equals 16 residues. Germline CDR1 SEHNR, CDR2 FQNEAQ (reference sequence). The CDR3 DNA sequence: TGTGCCAGCAGCGTAGAATCCGGGACAGGGGACTACGAGCAGTACTTC. Translation: CASSVESGTGDYEQYF.

The V gene is TRBV18, the J gene TRBJ2-1; 9 positions agree with TRBD2. Germline V lookup: CDR1 KGHSH, CDR2 LQKENI. V dropped 1 base and J dropped 6; count of bases not matched to a gene: 7. CDR3 size: 16 residues. The CDR3 loop is CASSPQSASGANEQFF. Here the CDR3 DNA reads TGTGCCAGCTCACCACAGTCTGCTAGCGGGGCCAATGAGCAGTTCTTC.

This rearrangement joins TRBV5-4 to TRBJ2-3; TRBD2 matches at 9 bases. Germline CDR1 SGHNT, CDR2 YYREEE (reference sequence). The V gene end was trimmed by 4 bases and the J gene end by 4 bases; junction bases not matched to a gene: 7. The CDR3 totals 15 residues. In DNA form, the CDR3 reads TGTGCCAGCAGCATTCTAGCGGGGTCAGCAGATACGCAGTATTTT. Translation gives CASSILAGSADTQYF.

Worth noting for this clone: At the DNA level, this CDR3 is encoded by other sequences in the same sample as well. The chain's CDR3 is CASSIDTVSGANVLTF. The DNA of the CDR3 is TGTGCCAGTAGTATAGATACAGTCTCTGGGGCCAACGTCCTGACTTTC. The gene calls are TRBV19 and TRBJ2-6; D gene ambiguous. CDR3 size: 16 residues. Germline CDR1 reads LNHDA; CDR2 reads SQIVND (reference sequence). V lost 0 bases, J lost 0 bases, and 6 bases lay in between. Supplemented by reference TRBV19 and TRBJ2-6, the full variable domain reads DGGITQSPKYLFRKEGQNVTLSCEQNLNHDAMYWYRQDPGQGLRLIYYSQIVNDFQKGDIAEGYSVSREKKESFPLTVTSAQKNPTAFYLCASSIDTVSGANVLTFGAGSRLTVL.